Listed below are T cell receptor beta chains from one sample, sequenced in a study of blood T cell repertoires in COVID-19. TCRdb's copy holds only in-frame clones and misses some; the assay was immunoSEQ multiplex PCR. The repertoire holds approximately 280,000 clones, 75% to 95% seen once, with roughly 6.8% in the top ten. Sequenced sample: peripheral blood. These receptors originate from a young woman with COVID-19, enrolled during active disease. Both conserved end residues are part of each CDR3. D genes are given only for firm matches. Only some rows state a clone size, as once, few, many or a class for expanded clones.

v_gene,len,abundance,d_gene,j_gene,CDR3nt,CDR3aa
TRBV28,17,.,.,TRBJ2-7,TGTGCCAGCAGTTTATTTGGGGCCTCGGGGGAATGGTACGAGCAGTACTTC,CASSLFGASGEWYEQYF
TRBV5-1,16,.,.,TRBJ1-2,TGCGCCAGCAGCTTGCTCAGCGACAGGTCTAACTATGGCTACACCTTC,CASSLLSDRSNYGYTF
TRBV9,16,once,TRBD2,TRBJ2-2,TGTGCCAGCAGCCCGCTAGCGGGAGGGCATTTCGGGGAGCTGTTTTTT,CASSPLAGGHFGELFF
TRBV27,13,.,.,TRBJ1-1,TGTGCCAGCAGTTTATCGTGGGGGGGGCAGGCTTTCTTT,CASSLSWGGQAFF
TRBV6-6,13,once,.,TRBJ1-4,TGTGCCAGCAGCCCGGGGTGGGGTGAAAAACTGTTTTTT,CASSPGWGEKLFF
TRBV24-1,15,.,TRBD1,TRBJ2-7,TGTGCCACCAGTGATTCCGGACAGGGGGTCTACGAGCAGTACTTC,CATSDSGQGVYEQYF
TRBV11-2,16,.,.,TRBJ2-2,TGTGCCAGCAGCTTGTTTCGGGCTAGCGCCACCGGGGAGCTGTTTTTT,CASSLFRASATGELFF
TRBV9,17,.,TRBD2,TRBJ2-5,TGTGCCAGCAGCGCCCCCAGGAGACTAGCGGGAACAGAGACCCAGTACTTC,CASSAPRRLAGTETQYF
TRBV5-1,13,once,TRBD1,TRBJ1-2,TGCGCCAGCGCTCGGGGACAGGGAGATGGCTACACCTTC,CASARGQGDGYTF
TRBV4-1,16,few,.,TRBJ2-2,TGCGCCAGCAGCTGGAAATTACTATCCTACACCGGGGAGCTGTTTTTT,CASSWKLLSYTGELFF
TRBV5-1,16,.,.,TRBJ1-4,TGCGCCAGCAGCATTACAGGGTTCCCCACTAATGAAAAACTGTTTTTT,CASSITGFPTNEKLFF
TRBV5-1,14,.,.,TRBJ2-1,TGCGCCAGCAGCCAGGAGGGGGGGCTGAATGAGCAGTTCTTC,CASSQEGGLNEQFF
TRBV3-1/TRBV3-2,13,.,.,TRBJ2-1,TGTGCCAGCAGCCAAGCTTTCCCGGATGAGCAGTTCTTC,CASSQAFPDEQFF
TRBV6-5,13,.,.,TRBJ1-1,TGTGCCAGCAGTCGGAGTGAGGGCACTGAAGCTTTCTTT,CASSRSEGTEAFF
TRBV5-8,16,.,.,TRBJ1-2,TGTGCCAGCAGCGTGCGAGTGGGGGCGGTGGACTATGGCTACACCTTC,CASSVRVGAVDYGYTF
TRBV28,14,.,.,TRBJ2-2,TGTGCCAGCATGCGGGCAGCGAACACCGGGGAGCTGTTTTTT,CASMRAANTGELFF
TRBV11-2,17,.,.,TRBJ2-1,TGTGCCAGCAGCTTATCCCCGGGTGGGTTGTCCTACAATGAGCAGTTCTTC,CASSLSPGGLSYNEQFF
TRBV10-2,11,.,.,TRBJ2-1,TGCGCCAGCAGTGAGATAGATGAGCAGTTCTTC,CASSEIDEQFF
TRBV30,13,.,.,TRBJ2-5,TGTGCCTGGATGAGGGACACGGAAGAGACCCAGTACTTC,CAWMRDTEETQYF
TRBV19,16,.,TRBD2,TRBJ2-3,TGTGCCAGTAGTATAGAAGGAGCGGGAGGTGGAGATACGCAGTATTTT,CASSIEGAGGGDTQYF
TRBV14,16,.,TRBD1,TRBJ1-2,TGTGCCAGCAGCCCAGAAGGATGGGACAGGGTCTATGGCTACACCTTC,CASSPEGWDRVYGYTF
TRBV12-3/TRBV12-4,12,once,TRBD1,TRBJ1-2,TGTGCCAGCAGTACAACAGGGGTGGGCTACACCTTC,CASSTTGVGYTF
TRBV7-9,15,.,TRBD1,TRBJ2-5,TGTGCCAGCAGCTTAATCGGACAGGGGGACGGGACCCAGTACTTC,CASSLIGQGDGTQYF